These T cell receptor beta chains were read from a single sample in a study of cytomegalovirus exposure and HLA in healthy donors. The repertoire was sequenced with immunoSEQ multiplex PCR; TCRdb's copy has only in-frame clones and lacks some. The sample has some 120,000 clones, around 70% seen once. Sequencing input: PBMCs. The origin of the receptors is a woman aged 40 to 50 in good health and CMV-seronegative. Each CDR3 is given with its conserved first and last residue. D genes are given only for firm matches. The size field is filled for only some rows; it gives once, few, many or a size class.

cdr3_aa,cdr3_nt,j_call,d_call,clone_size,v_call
CAWSPDSYGYTF,TGTGCCTGGAGCCCGGACAGCTATGGCTACACCTTC,TRBJ1-2,.,.,TRBV30
CASRPGGGNHGYTF,TGTGCCAGTAGACCAGGCGGGGGAAACCATGGCTACACCTTC,TRBJ1-2,.,.,TRBV19
CASSDPDRGPDTQYF,TGTGCCAGCAGCGACCCGGACAGGGGCCCAGATACGCAGTATTTT,TRBJ2-3,TRBD1,.,TRBV6-6
CAWSRGVGATDTQYF,TGTGCCTGGTCCCGGGGGGTGGGAGCGACAGATACGCAGTATTTT,TRBJ2-3,TRBD2,.,TRBV30
CASSLGSVAKNIQYF,TGTGCCAGCAGCTTAGGCAGTGTAGCCAAAAACATTCAGTACTTC,TRBJ2-4,.,.,TRBV11-2
CASSLKPQGPNFPRSYNEQFF,TGTGCCAGCAGTTTAAAACCACAGGGGCCCAATTTTCCTCGCTCCTACAATGAGCAGTTCTTC,TRBJ2-1,TRBD1,.,TRBV27
CASSQASTGRSTDTQYF,TGCGCCAGCAGCCAAGCCTCGACAGGGCGATCCACAGATACGCAGTATTTT,TRBJ2-3,TRBD1,.,TRBV4-1
CSVEDYRGEQYF,TGCAGCGTTGAAGACTACAGGGGGGAGCAGTACTTC,TRBJ2-7,TRBD1,once,TRBV29-1
CASRSNGQGAMEGTEAFF,TGTGCCAGCAGATCTAACGGACAGGGGGCTATGGAGGGCACTGAAGCTTTCTTT,TRBJ1-1,TRBD1,once,TRBV28
CASSPHKTVRDTQYF,TGTGCCAGCAGCCCCCACAAGACAGTCAGAGATACGCAGTATTTT,TRBJ2-3,.,.,TRBV7-9
CSVEGLLNTGELFF,TGCAGCGTTGAAGGACTACTTAACACCGGGGAGCTGTTTTTT,TRBJ2-2,.,.,TRBV29-1
CASSLNLIGGDGEKLFF,TGTGCCAGCAGCTTAAATCTTATTGGAGGAGATGGGGAAAAACTGTTTTTT,TRBJ1-4,.,.,TRBV7-9
CASSLISNEQFF,TGTGCCAGCAGCTTAATTAGTAATGAGCAGTTCTTC,TRBJ2-1,.,.,TRBV7-9
CASSMIRGAGRETQYF,TGTGCCAGTAGTATGATCCGGGGGGCCGGGAGGGAGACCCAGTACTTC,TRBJ2-5,.,.,TRBV19
CASSNRLAGGYTDTQYF,TGTGCCAGCAGCAACCGACTAGCGGGAGGGTACACAGATACGCAGTATTTT,TRBJ2-3,TRBD2,.,TRBV7-2
CASSSRDGGNTIYF,TGTGCCAGTAGTTCGCGGGACGGTGGAAACACCATATATTTT,TRBJ1-3,.,.,TRBV19
CASSKGGQFSYGYTF,TGTGCCAGCAGCAAAGGGGGACAGTTTTCCTATGGCTACACCTTC,TRBJ1-2,.,.,TRBV21-1
CASSSDQGPKRETQYF,TGCGCCAGCAGCTCCGACCAGGGCCCAAAGAGAGAGACCCAGTACTTC,TRBJ2-5,.,few,TRBV5-1
CASSQGGDRAGNQPQHF,TGTGCCAGCAGCCAGGGGGGTGACAGGGCGGGCAATCAGCCCCAGCATTTT,TRBJ1-5,TRBD1,.,TRBV7-8
CASSSDRRVETQYF,TGTGCCAGCTCATCAGACAGGCGGGTAGAGACCCAGTACTTC,TRBJ2-5,.,.,TRBV18
CASSRGRTSGSNEQFF,TGTGCCAGCAGCCGTGGGAGGACTAGCGGATCTAATGAGCAGTTCTTC,TRBJ2-1,TRBD2,.,TRBV7-2
CASSIDWLSGSSYNEQFF,TGTGCCAGTAGTATAGATTGGCTTAGCGGGAGCTCCTACAATGAGCAGTTCTTC,TRBJ2-1,TRBD2,once,TRBV19
CASSPGQGREQYF,TGCGCCAGCAGCCCAGGACAGGGTCGCGAGCAGTACTTC,TRBJ2-7,TRBD1,few,TRBV5-1
CASSFGRGPGNTIYF,TGTGCCAGCAGCTTCGGGAGGGGGCCAGGAAACACCATATATTTT,TRBJ1-3,TRBD1,.,TRBV5-6
CASSRGQGQEKLFF,TGCGCCAGCAGCAGGGGACAGGGGCAGGAAAAACTGTTTTTT,TRBJ1-4,TRBD1,.,TRBV5-1
CASSTRERETQYF,TGTGCCAGCAGCACGAGGGAAAGAGAGACCCAGTACTTC,TRBJ2-5,.,.,TRBV6-5
CALRSQGQGVGEQYF,TGTGCCTTACGATCCCAGGGACAGGGTGTCGGCGAGCAGTACTTC,TRBJ2-7,TRBD1,.,TRBV5-6
CASSPRTGWDEKLFF,TGTGCCAGCAGCCCTCGGACAGGGTGGGATGAAAAACTGTTTTTT,TRBJ1-4,TRBD1,.,TRBV27
CASSTGTSGYNEQFF,TGTGCCAGTAGCACCGGGACTAGCGGATACAATGAGCAGTTCTTC,TRBJ2-1,TRBD2,.,TRBV19
CASSSQGFGEQYF,TGTGCCAGCAGCTCGCAGGGTTTCGGGGAGCAGTACTTC,TRBJ2-7,.,.,TRBV7-8
CASSPSVTQETQYF,TGTGCCAGCTCACCATCGGTCACCCAAGAGACCCAGTACTTC,TRBJ2-5,.,.,TRBV18
CASGLGQTNQPQHF,TGTGCTAGTGGTTTAGGACAGACAAATCAGCCCCAGCATTTT,TRBJ1-5,.,.,TRBV12-5
CASSLIGTSGGLDTQYF,TGTGCCAGCAGCTTAATAGGGACTAGCGGGGGATTAGATACGCAGTATTTT,TRBJ2-3,TRBD2,.,TRBV7-8
CASSQEPEGSSTDTQYF,TGCGCCAGCAGCCAAGAGCCGGAGGGCTCTAGCACAGATACGCAGTATTTT,TRBJ2-3,.,few,TRBV4-1
CASSPLMWGGEAFF,TGTGCCAGCAGCCCGCTCATGTGGGGGGGTGAAGCTTTCTTT,TRBJ1-1,.,.,TRBV11-1
CASSSGSGRVTYEQYF,TGTGCCAGCAGCTCCGGTAGCGGGAGGGTTACCTACGAGCAGTACTTC,TRBJ2-7,TRBD2,once,TRBV7-2
CASSLRGTRRSNEQFF,TGTGCCAGCAGTTTACGGGGGACTCGCCGTTCCAATGAGCAGTTCTTC,TRBJ2-1,.,few,TRBV28
CASRALPGGTDTQYF,TGTGCCAGCAGAGCGCTCCCTGGTGGCACAGATACGCAGTATTTT,TRBJ2-3,.,.,TRBV27
CASSFSGATNEKLFF,TGCGCCAGCAGCTTCTCGGGGGCAACTAATGAAAAACTGTTTTTT,TRBJ1-4,.,once,TRBV5-1
CASSLGTSGIADTQYF,TGTGCTAGCAGCTTAGGGACTAGCGGGATTGCAGATACGCAGTATTTT,TRBJ2-3,TRBD2,.,TRBV7-7
CASSRATGGSYEQYF,TGTGCCAGCAGCAGAGCGACAGGGGGCTCCTACGAGCAGTACTTC,TRBJ2-7,TRBD1,.,TRBV5-4
CAWSKQGNQPQHF,TGTGCCTGGAGTAAGCAAGGCAATCAGCCCCAGCATTTT,TRBJ1-5,.,few,TRBV30
CASSLYYWTGGNEQFF,TGTGCCAGCAGCTTATATTATTGGACAGGGGGAAACGAGCAGTTCTTC,TRBJ2-1,TRBD1,.,TRBV7-8
CAISEDGRNNSPLHF,TGTGCCATCAGTGAGGATGGCAGAAATAATTCACCCCTCCACTTT,TRBJ1-6,.,.,TRBV10-3
CAWSRKGLRVYNEQFF,TGTGCCTGGAGCCGGAAGGGACTCAGAGTTTACAATGAGCAGTTCTTC,TRBJ2-1,.,.,TRBV30